Listed below are T cell receptor beta chains from one sample, sequenced in a study of neoadjuvant anti-PD-1 for oral cavity cancer. Generated by immunoSEQ multiplex PCR, the TCRdb table keeps only in-frame clones and is missing some. Of fewer than 11,000 clones listed, around two thirds were seen once; the top ten hold approximately 8%. The specimen was tumor tissue, collected after nivolumab (anti-PD-1) treatment. These receptor sequences come from a person aged 35-79 years with oral cavity squamous cell carcinoma. CDR3s include the opening cysteine and the closing phenylalanine or tryptophan. The D gene is left open where the match is weak. Only part of the rows carry a size: once, few, many, or a class if the clone is expanded.

V	size	D	J	length	CDR3	DNA
TRBV6-1	.	.	TRBJ2-3	11	CASNWGDTQYF	TGTGCCAGCAATTGGGGAGATACGCAGTATTTT
TRBV7-9	.	.	TRBJ1-2	14	CASSSNRLNYGYTF	TGTGCCAGCAGCTCAAACAGGTTAAACTATGGCTACACCTTC
TRBV20-1	once	.	TRBJ2-1	11	CSARDRREQFF	TGCAGTGCTAGAGATCGAAGAGAGCAGTTCTTC
TRBV30	.	TRBD1	TRBJ2-6	16	CAWRGQDRAGANVLTF	TGTGCCTGGAGGGGCCAAGACAGGGCTGGGGCCAACGTCCTGACTTTC
TRBV19	.	TRBD2	TRBJ2-6	14	CASIGGSGANVLTF	TGTGCCAGTATCGGGGGGTCCGGGGCCAACGTCCTGACTTTC
TRBV5-1	.	.	TRBJ2-6	15	CASTPDLSGANVLTF	TGCGCCAGCACTCCCGACCTCTCTGGGGCCAACGTCCTGACTTTC
TRBV10-2	.	.	TRBJ1-1	12	CASSAKSFEAFF	TGCGCCAGCAGCGCCAAAAGTTTTGAAGCTTTCTTT
TRBV7-2	.	TRBD1	TRBJ1-3	16	CASSFSLQGAGNTIYF	TGTGCCAGCAGCTTCTCCTTACAGGGGGCTGGAAACACCATATATTTT
TRBV7-9	.	.	TRBJ2-7	10	CASIYYEQYF	TGTGCCAGCATCTACTACGAGCAGTACTTC
TRBV4-1	.	TRBD1	TRBJ2-2	19	CASSQDKFGAQGATGELFF	TGCGCCAGCAGCCAAGATAAGTTTGGAGCACAGGGGGCCACCGGGGAGCTGTTTTTT
TRBV7-9	few	.	TRBJ1-2	13	CASTLGPGWGYTF	TGTGCCAGCACCTTAGGTCCAGGGTGGGGCTACACCTTC
TRBV7-9	.	TRBD1	TRBJ1-2	15	CASRSDRGGNYGYTF	TGTGCCAGCAGATCCGACAGGGGTGGTAACTATGGCTACACCTTC
TRBV27	.	.	TRBJ2-7	15	CASSKQGRGDYEQYF	TGTGCCAGCAGTAAACAGGGAAGGGGGGACTACGAGCAGTACTTC
TRBV5-4	.	.	TRBJ2-5	13	CASSLAVGETQYF	TGTGCCAGCAGCTTGGCGGTAGGGGAGACCCAGTACTTC
TRBV7-2	.	.	TRBJ2-7	11	CASSLHYEQYF	TGTGCCAGCAGCCTACACTACGAGCAGTACTTC
TRBV2	once	TRBD1	TRBJ1-2	15	CASSEAWGTGDGYTF	TGTGCCAGCAGTGAAGCTTGGGGGACAGGGGACGGCTACACCTTC